Listed below are T cell receptor beta chains from one sample, sequenced in a study of cytomegalovirus exposure and HLA in healthy donors. Here immunoSEQ multiplex PCR was the method, and the copy in TCRdb shows in-frame clones only, minus some. The sample has some 200,000 clones; roughly 70% are singletons. The sequenced sample was PBMCs. Every receptor here comes from a man aged 40-49 years in good health and CMV-seropositive. Each CDR3 is given with its conserved first and last residue. The order of the fields is CDR3 protein, CDR3 DNA, J gene, V gene, D gene, clone size. D genes are given only for firm matches. Size values are once, few and many counts, or a class for expanded clones, and some rows have none.

CDR3aa: CASRPEAGGRLGETQYF
CDR3nt: TGTGCCAGCAGACCGGAGGCGGGGGGGCGTCTTGGAGAGACCCAGTACTTC
j_gene: TRBJ2-5
v_gene: TRBV21-1
d_gene: NA
abundance: once

CDR3aa: CASSLWPGTAATDTQYF
CDR3nt: TGTGCCAGCAGCCTCTGGCCGGGGACAGCCGCCACAGATACGCAGTATTTT
j_gene: TRBJ2-3
v_gene: TRBV11-2
d_gene: TRBD1
abundance: NA

CDR3aa: CSVVDADRWGYEQYF
CDR3nt: TGCAGCGTTGTAGACGCAGACAGATGGGGTTACGAGCAGTACTTC
j_gene: TRBJ2-7
v_gene: TRBV29-1
d_gene: NA
abundance: NA

CDR3aa: CASKGGRVSQETQYF
CDR3nt: TGTGCCAGCAAAGGCGGGAGGGTCAGTCAAGAGACCCAGTACTTC
j_gene: TRBJ2-5
v_gene: TRBV7-2
d_gene: TRBD2
abundance: once

CDR3aa: CASSPRTSGGLPTGELFF
CDR3nt: TGTGCCAGCAGTCCCCGGACTAGCGGGGGCCTACCCACCGGGGAGCTGTTTTTT
j_gene: TRBJ2-2
v_gene: TRBV27
d_gene: TRBD2
abundance: NA

CDR3aa: CSVGAAGKDTF
CDR3nt: TGCAGCGTTGGGGCGGCAGGGAAGGACACCTTC
j_gene: TRBJ1-2
v_gene: TRBV29-1
d_gene: NA
abundance: once

CDR3aa: CASSLETGPPYEQYF
CDR3nt: TGCGCCAGCAGCTTGGAAACAGGACCTCCCTACGAGCAGTACTTC
j_gene: TRBJ2-7
v_gene: TRBV5-1
d_gene: NA
abundance: NA

CDR3aa: CASSGRGTSPNTEAFF
CDR3nt: TGCGCCAGCAGTGGGCGGGGGACCTCCCCGAACACTGAAGCTTTCTTT
j_gene: TRBJ1-1
v_gene: TRBV10-1
d_gene: NA
abundance: NA

CDR3aa: CASSSLSYNEQFF
CDR3nt: TGTGCCAGCAGCTCTCTCTCCTACAATGAGCAGTTCTTC
j_gene: TRBJ2-1
v_gene: TRBV11-1
d_gene: NA
abundance: NA

CDR3aa: CASSRSPNQPQHF
CDR3nt: TGCGCCAGCAGTCGGTCACCAAATCAGCCCCAGCATTTT
j_gene: TRBJ1-5
v_gene: TRBV5-1
d_gene: NA
abundance: NA

CDR3aa: CASSGGTSGGPGGDEQFF
CDR3nt: TGCGCCAGCAGCGGGGGGACTAGCGGGGGCCCCGGGGGTGATGAGCAGTTCTTC
j_gene: TRBJ2-1
v_gene: TRBV5-1
d_gene: TRBD2
abundance: NA

CDR3aa: CALPKGGQSSTNEKLFF
CDR3nt: TGTGCCTTACCCAAGGGGGGACAGTCATCAACTAATGAAAAACTGTTTTTT
j_gene: TRBJ1-4
v_gene: TRBV7-9
d_gene: TRBD1
abundance: few

CDR3aa: CASRPSRAYEQYF
CDR3nt: TGTGCCAGCAGGCCCTCTCGCGCCTACGAGCAGTACTTC
j_gene: TRBJ2-7
v_gene: TRBV6-5
d_gene: NA
abundance: NA

CDR3aa: CASSERGQSIQYF
CDR3nt: TGTGCCAGCAGTGAAAGGGGACAGAGTATCCAGTACTTC
j_gene: TRBJ2-7
v_gene: TRBV2
d_gene: TRBD1
abundance: NA

CDR3aa: CASSYTRTGGYSNQPQHF
CDR3nt: TGTGCCAGTAGCTATACTCGGACAGGGGGGTATAGCAATCAGCCCCAGCATTTT
j_gene: TRBJ1-5
v_gene: TRBV19
d_gene: TRBD1
abundance: NA

CDR3aa: CASSFVRDIQYF
CDR3nt: TGTGCCAGCAGCTTCGTCCGGGACATTCAGTACTTC
j_gene: TRBJ2-4
v_gene: TRBV7-9
d_gene: NA
abundance: NA

CDR3aa: CASSVLGGGSTGELFF
CDR3nt: TGCGCCAGCAGCGTCCTAGGGGGGGGCAGCACCGGGGAGCTGTTTTTT
j_gene: TRBJ2-2
v_gene: TRBV5-1
d_gene: NA
abundance: NA

CDR3aa: CSVGSGSSYGYTF
CDR3nt: TGCAGCGTTGGGTCAGGGTCGAGCTATGGCTACACCTTC
j_gene: TRBJ1-2
v_gene: TRBV29-1
d_gene: NA
abundance: NA

CDR3aa: CASRATGTPGETQYF
CDR3nt: TGTGCCAGCAGAGCAACGGGGACTCCGGGGGAGACCCAGTACTTC
j_gene: TRBJ2-5
v_gene: TRBV6-1
d_gene: NA
abundance: NA

CDR3aa: CASSLSGTTNTGELFF
CDR3nt: TGCGCCAGCAGCTTATCCGGGACTACCAACACCGGGGAGCTGTTTTTT
j_gene: TRBJ2-2
v_gene: TRBV5-1
d_gene: TRBD2
abundance: few

CDR3aa: CASRARGGEEDAFF
CDR3nt: TGCGCCAGCAGGGCCCGCGGGGGGGAGGAGGATGCTTTCTTT
j_gene: TRBJ1-1
v_gene: TRBV5-1
d_gene: NA
abundance: few

CDR3aa: CASSGDRANYGYTF
CDR3nt: TGTGCCAGCAGCGGTGACAGGGCTAACTATGGCTACACCTTC
j_gene: TRBJ1-2
v_gene: TRBV5-6
d_gene: TRBD1
abundance: NA

CDR3aa: CASSPRTANTGELFF
CDR3nt: TGTGCCAGCAGCCCAAGGACAGCGAACACCGGGGAGCTGTTTTTT
j_gene: TRBJ2-2
v_gene: TRBV9
d_gene: NA
abundance: NA